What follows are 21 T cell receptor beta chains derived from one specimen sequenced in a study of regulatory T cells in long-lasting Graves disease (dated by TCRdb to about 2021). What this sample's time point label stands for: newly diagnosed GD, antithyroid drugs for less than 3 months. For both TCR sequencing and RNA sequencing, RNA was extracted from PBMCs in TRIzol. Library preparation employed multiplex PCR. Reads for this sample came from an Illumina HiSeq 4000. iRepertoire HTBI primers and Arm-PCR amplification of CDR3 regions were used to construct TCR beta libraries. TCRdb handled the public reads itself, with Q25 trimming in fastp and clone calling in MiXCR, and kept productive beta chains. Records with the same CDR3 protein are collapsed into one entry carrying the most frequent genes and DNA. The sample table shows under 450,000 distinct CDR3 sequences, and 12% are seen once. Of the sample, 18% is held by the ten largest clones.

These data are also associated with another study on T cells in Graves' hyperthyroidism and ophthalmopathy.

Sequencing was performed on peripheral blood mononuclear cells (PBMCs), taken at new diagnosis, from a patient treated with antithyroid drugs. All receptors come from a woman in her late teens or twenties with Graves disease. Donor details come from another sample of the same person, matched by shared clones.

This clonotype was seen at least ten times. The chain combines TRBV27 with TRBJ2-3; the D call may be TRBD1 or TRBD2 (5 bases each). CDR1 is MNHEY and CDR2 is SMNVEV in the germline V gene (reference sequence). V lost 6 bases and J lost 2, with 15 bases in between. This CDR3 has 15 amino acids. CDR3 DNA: TGTGCCAGCAGACCCGGGGCGTATTACACAGATACGCAGTATTTT. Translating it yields CASRPGAYYTDTQYF.

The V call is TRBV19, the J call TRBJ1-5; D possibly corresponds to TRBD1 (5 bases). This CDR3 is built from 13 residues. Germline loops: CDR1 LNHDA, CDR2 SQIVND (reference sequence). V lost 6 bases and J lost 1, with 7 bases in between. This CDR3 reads CASSWTSNQPQHF. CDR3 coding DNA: TGTGCCAGTAGCTGGACAAGCAATCAGCCCCAGCATTTT.

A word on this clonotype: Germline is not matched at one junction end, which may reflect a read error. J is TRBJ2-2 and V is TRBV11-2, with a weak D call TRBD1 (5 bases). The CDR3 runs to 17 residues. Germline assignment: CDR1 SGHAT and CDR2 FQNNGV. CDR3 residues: CASSPSARASVTGELFF. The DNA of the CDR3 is TGCGCCAGCAGCCCCTCGGCCAGGGCCTCGGTCACCGGGGAGCTGTTTTTT.

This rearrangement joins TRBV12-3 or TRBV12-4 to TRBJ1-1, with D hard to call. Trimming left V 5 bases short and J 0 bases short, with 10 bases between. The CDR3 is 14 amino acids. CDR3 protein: CASSPWALNTEAFF. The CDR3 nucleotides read TGTGCCAGCAGTCCATGGGCCTTGAACACTGAAGCTTTCTTT.

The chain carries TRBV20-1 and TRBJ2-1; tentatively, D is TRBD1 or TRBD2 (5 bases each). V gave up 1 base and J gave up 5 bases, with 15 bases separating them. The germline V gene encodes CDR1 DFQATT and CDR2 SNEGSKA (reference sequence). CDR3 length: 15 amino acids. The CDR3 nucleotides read TGCAGTGCTAGAGCGTCCGGGACGGCCGACAATGAGCAGTTCTTC. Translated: CSARASGTADNEQFF.

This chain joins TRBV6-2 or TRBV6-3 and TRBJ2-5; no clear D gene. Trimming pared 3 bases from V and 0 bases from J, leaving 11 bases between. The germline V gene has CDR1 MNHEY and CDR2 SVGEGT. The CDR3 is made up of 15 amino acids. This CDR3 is CASSYATLYQETQYF. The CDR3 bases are TGTGCCAGCAGTTATGCGACCCTTTACCAAGAGACCCAGTACTTC.

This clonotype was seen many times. CDR3 loop: CASSPRASQDAEQFF. The CDR3 DNA reads as TGTGCCAGCTCACCACGGGCTAGCCAGGATGCTGAGCAGTTCTTC. The J gene is TRBJ2-1, the V gene TRBV18; a weak D match, TRBD2 (5 bases). Looked up from germline, CDR1 is KGHSH and CDR2 is LQKENI. This CDR3 is built from 15 residues. V was shortened by 1 base and J by 9 bases, with 16 bases between the two germline ends. Variable domain in full (rest from reference TRBV18 and TRBJ2-1): NAGVMQNPRHLVRRRGQEARLRCSPMKGHSHVYWYRQLPEEGLKFMVYLQKENIIDESGMPKERFSAEFPKEGPSILRIQQVVRGDSAAYFCASSPRASQDAEQFFGPGTRLTVL.

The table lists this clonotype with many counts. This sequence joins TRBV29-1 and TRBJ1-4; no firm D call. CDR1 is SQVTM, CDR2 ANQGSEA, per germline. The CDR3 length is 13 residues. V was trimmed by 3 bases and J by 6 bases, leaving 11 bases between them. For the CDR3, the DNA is TGCAGCGTTGAGGGCGGGCGGGATGAAAAACTGTTTTTT. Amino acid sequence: CSVEGGRDEKLFF.

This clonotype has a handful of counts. The CDR3 DNA is TGCAGTGCTAAGACCCGGGACAGGGCCGAGCAGTACGTC. This translates into CSAKTRDRAEQYV. This chain uses TRBV20-1 with TRBJ2-7, with 9 bases matching TRBD1. V shed 4 bases, J shed 6 bases, and the junction held 7 bases outside the gene matches. The germline V gene has CDR1 DFQATT and CDR2 SNEGSKA (reference sequence). CDR3 length: 13 residues.

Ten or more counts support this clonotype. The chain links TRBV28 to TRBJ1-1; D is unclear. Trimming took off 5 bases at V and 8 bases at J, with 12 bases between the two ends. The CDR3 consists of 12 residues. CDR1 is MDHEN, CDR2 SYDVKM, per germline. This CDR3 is CASSEPTDEAFF. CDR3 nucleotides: TGTGCCAGCAGTGAGCCTACGGACGAAGCTTTCTTT.

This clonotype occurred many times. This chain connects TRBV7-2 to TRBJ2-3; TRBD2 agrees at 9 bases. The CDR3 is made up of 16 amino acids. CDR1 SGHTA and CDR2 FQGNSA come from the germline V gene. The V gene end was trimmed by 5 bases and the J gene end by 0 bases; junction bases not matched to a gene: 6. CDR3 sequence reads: CASSPGGGGSTDTQYF. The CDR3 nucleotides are TGTGCCAGCAGCCCTGGCGGGGGGGGTAGCACAGATACGCAGTATTTT.

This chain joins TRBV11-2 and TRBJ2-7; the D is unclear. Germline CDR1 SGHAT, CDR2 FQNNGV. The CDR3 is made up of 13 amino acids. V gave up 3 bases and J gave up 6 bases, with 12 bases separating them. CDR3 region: CASSLDPYGEQYF. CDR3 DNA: TGTGCCAGCAGCTTGGATCCTTACGGCGAGCAGTACTTC.

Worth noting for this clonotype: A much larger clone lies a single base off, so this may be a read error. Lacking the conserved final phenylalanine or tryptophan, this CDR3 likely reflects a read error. DNA for the CDR3: TGTGCCAGCTCACCGTTGGACAGGGTGCGGAATACGCAGTATTCT. As protein: CASSPLDRVRNTQYS. V usage is TRBV18 and J usage is TRBJ2-3, with TRBD1 matching 8 bases. This CDR3 region has 15 residues. Trimming cost V 3 bases and J 7 bases; bases outside gene matches: 9. Germline lookup yields CDR1 KGHSH and CDR2 LQKENI.

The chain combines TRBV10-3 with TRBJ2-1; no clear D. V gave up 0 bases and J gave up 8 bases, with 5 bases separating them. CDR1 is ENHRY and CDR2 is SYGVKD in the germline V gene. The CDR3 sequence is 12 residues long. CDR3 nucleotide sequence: TGTGCCATCAGTGAGTCGTCAGATGAGCAGTTCTTC. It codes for CAISESSDEQFF.

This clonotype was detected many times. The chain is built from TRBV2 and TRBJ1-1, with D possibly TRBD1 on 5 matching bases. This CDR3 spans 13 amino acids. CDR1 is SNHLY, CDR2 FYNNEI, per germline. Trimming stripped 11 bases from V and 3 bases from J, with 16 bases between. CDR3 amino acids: CADSKVADTEAFF. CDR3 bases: TGTGCCGACAGCAAGGTGGCCGACACTGAAGCTTTCTTT.

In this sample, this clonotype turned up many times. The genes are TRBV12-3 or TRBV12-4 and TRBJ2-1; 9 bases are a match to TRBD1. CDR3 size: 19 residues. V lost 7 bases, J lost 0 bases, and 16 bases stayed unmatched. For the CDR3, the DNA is TGTGCCAGCATCCCCCCCGGGACAGGGTTGGGAGGCTCCTACAATGAGCAGTTCTTC. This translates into CASIPPGTGLGGSYNEQFF.

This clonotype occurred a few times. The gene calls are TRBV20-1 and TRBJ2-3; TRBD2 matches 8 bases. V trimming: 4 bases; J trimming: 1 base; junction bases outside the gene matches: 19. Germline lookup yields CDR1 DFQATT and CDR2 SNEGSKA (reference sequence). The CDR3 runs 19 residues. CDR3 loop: CSAIISGSRISWGTDTQYF. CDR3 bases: TGCAGTGCTATCATAAGCGGGAGTCGTATTAGCTGGGGCACAGATACGCAGTATTTT.

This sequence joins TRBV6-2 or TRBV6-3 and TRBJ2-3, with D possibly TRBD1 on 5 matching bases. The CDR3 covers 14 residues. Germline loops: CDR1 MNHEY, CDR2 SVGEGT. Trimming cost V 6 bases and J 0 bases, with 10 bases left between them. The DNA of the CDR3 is TGTGCCAGCAGCAGGGAACGGAGCACAGATACGCAGTATTTT. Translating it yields CASSRERSTDTQYF.

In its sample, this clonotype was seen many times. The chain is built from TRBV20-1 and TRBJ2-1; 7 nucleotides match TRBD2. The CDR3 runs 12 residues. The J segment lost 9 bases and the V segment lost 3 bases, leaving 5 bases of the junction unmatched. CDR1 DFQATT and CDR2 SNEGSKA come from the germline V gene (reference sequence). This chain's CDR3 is CSARGGLREQFF. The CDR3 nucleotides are TGCAGTGCTAGGGGGGGACTACGTGAGCAGTTCTTC.

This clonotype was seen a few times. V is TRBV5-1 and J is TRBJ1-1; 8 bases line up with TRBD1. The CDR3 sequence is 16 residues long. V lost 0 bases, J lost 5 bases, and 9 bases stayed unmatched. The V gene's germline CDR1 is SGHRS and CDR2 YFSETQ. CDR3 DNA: TGCGCCAGCAGCTTGGGTCCCAGGGGGCGAAGGACTGAAGCTTTCTTT. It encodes CASSLGPRGRRTEAFF.

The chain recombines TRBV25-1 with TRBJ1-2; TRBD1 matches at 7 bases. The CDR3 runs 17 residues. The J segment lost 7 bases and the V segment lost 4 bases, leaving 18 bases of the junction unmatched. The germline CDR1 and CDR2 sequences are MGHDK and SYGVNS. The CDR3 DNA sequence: TGTGCCAGCAGTGGGTTGACAGGGCTACGTGCCGGTCTTGGCTACACCTTC. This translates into CASSGLTGLRAGLGYTF.